The source of this T cell receptor beta chain is a study of precursors of human CD4 cytotoxic T cells (dated by TCRdb to 2016 to 2018). In the study overall: In total, CD4+ memory subsets from about 14 donors went into the bulk TCR-seq analysis. TCR-seq analysis of roughly 15 donors yielded TCRalpha and TCRbeta chain sequences (table S7). General findings and caveats noted by the study authors: Compared with TCM and TEM subsets, the IL-7Rhigh and IL-7R- TEMRA subsets had more restricted TCR repertoires, with lower diversity and more expanded clonotypes. Expanded effector clonotypes accounted for a larger share of IL-7Rhigh TEMRA clonotypes than of TEM or TCM clonotypes. According to the authors, an observational design in humans cannot definitively determine the direction of differentiation between precursor and effector cells. Some bulk TCR-seq comparisons included only about 95% of the 14 donors, suggesting not every subset was available for every donor.

The sample was run on an Illumina MiSeq. Per the source publication's procedure: The Shannon-Wiener index, computed in VDJtools, was used to measure repertoire diversity. A TCRbeta clonotype was considered expanded if its clonotype frequency was 3 or more. Clones were called with MiXCR by TCRdb after fastp trimmed the public reads at Q25, and only in-frame beta chains were retained. Duplicate CDR3 protein sequences are folded into a single record with the most common DNA and genes. In this record, the V and J calls reflect TCRdb's handling and not the investigators' own analysis. Recorded for this sample are approximately 490 distinct CDR3 sequences; 16% of them occurred a single time. The ten biggest clones cover about 16% of the sample. The CDR3 runs 13 amino acids, cysteine and phenylalanine included. Only the CDR3 part of the read is kept: 39 bases, read in frame from the first base. Based on the germline V gene, the CDR1 and CDR2 sequences are SGHTA and FQGNSA. A distance of 8 bases separates the germline ends of V and J, which lose 4 bases and 4 bases respectively.

A remark on this clonotype: Its antigen target is currently unknown. No base-level quality is on record; no much larger clone is a single base apart.

Bulk UMI-based TCR sequencing was performed on four sorted CD4+ memory subsets (TCM, TEM, IL-7Rhigh TEMRA, IL-7R- TEMRA) to test a precursor-effector relationship among CD4 cytotoxic T cells. The cells came from peripheral blood mononuclear cells that had been isolated from human blood. The sequence came from a human donor in good health. Recombination linked TRBV7-2 to TRBJ1-5; TRBD1 is possibly the D segment (5 matching bases). The sample comprised memory CD4+ T cells from blood (PBMCs). For the CDR3, the sequence is CASSWDGNQPQHF. The DNA sequence is as follows: TGTGCCAGCAGCTGGGACGGTAATCAGCCCCAGCATTTT. Joined to the reference TRBV7-2 and TRBJ1-5 proteins, this CDR3 gives the full variable domain: GAGVSQSPSNKVTEKGKDVELRCDPISGHTALYWYRQSLGQGLEFLIYFQGNSAPDKSGLPSDRFSAERTGGSVSTLTIQRTQQEDSAVYLCASSWDGNQPQHFGDGTRLSIL.